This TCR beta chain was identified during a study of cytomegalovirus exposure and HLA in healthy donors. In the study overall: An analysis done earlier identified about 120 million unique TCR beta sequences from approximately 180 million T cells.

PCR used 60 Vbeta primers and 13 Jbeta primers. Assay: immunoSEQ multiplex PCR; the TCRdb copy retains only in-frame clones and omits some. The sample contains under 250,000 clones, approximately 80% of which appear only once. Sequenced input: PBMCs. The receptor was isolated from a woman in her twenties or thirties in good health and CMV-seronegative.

The CDR3 spells CASSMGLAGGRYEQYF. CDR3 nucleotides: TGTGCCAGTAGTATGGGACTAGCGGGGGGGCGCTACGAGCAGTACTTC. The chain carries TRBV19 and TRBJ2-7; TRBD2 matches at 16 bases. V shed 3 bases and J 3 bases; nucleotides not matched to a gene: 2. Germline assignment: CDR1 LNHDA and CDR2 SQIVND (reference sequence). The CDR3 spans 16 residues.